These 2 T cell receptor beta chains were all obtained from the same sample, sequenced in a study of blood T cell repertoires in COVID-19. Produced via immunoSEQ multiplex PCR; TCRdb's table is partial and in-frame only. The sample includes under 200,000 clones, approximately 86% of them seen just once. The sequencing input was PBMCs or T cells enriched from blood (not recorded which). The source of these receptors is a woman in her sixties with acute COVID-19.

Only a few counts were recorded for this clone. The chain has TRBV5-1 and TRBJ1-2, with a possible D match to TRBD1 (6 bases). Germline loops: CDR1 SGHRS, CDR2 YFSETQ. V was trimmed by 4 bases and J by 4 bases, leaving 20 bases between them. The CDR3 sequence is 16 residues long. CDR3: CASSRDAGDNLYGYTF. The CDR3 coding sequence is TGCGCCAGCAGCAGGGATGCAGGGGATAACCTCTATGGCTACACCTTC.

This clone is a singleton in its sample. The chain joins TRBV5-3 to TRBJ2-1, with a possible D match to TRBD1 (6 bases). TRBV5-3 is given ORF status, its function remaining uncertain. The CDR3 runs 14 residues. V dropped 4 bases and J dropped 4 bases, with 12 bases sitting between them. CDR3 sequence: CARSPVDSYNEQFF. CDR3 DNA sequence: TGTGCCAGAAGCCCGGTGGACAGTTACAATGAGCAGTTCTTC.